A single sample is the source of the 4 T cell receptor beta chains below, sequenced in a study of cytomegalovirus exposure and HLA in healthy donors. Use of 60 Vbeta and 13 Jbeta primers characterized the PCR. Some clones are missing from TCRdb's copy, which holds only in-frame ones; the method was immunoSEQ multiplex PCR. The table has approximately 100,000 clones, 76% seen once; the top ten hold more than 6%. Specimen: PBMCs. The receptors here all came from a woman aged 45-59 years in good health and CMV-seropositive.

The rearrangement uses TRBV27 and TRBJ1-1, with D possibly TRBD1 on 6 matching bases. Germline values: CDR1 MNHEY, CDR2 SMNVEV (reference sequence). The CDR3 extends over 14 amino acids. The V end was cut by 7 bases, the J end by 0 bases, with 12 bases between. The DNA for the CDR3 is TGTGCCAGCACGGGCAGGGGACTGAACACTGAAGCTTTCTTT. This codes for CASTGRGLNTEAFF.

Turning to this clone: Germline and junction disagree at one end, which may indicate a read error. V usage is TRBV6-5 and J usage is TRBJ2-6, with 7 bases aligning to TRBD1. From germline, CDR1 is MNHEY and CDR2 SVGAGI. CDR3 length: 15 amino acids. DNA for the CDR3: TGTGCCAGCAGCCCCACAGGGGCTGGGGCCAACGGCCTGACTTTC. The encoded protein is CASSPTGAGANGLTF.

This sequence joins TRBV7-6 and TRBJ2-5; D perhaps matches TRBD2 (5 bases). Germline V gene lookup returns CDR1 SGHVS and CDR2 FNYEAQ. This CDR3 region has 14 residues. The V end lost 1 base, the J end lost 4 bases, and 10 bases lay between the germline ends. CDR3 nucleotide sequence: TGTGCCAGCAGCTTAGAGGCTAGCCGAGAGACCCAGTACTTC. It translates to CASSLEASRETQYF.

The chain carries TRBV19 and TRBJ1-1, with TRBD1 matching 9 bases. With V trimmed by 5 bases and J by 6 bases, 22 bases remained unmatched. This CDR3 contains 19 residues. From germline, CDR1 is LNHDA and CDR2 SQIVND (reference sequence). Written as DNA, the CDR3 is TGTGCCAGTAGTCCCCTGTCCGGACAGGGGTTCGTTGCGGGAGCTGAAGCTTTCTTT. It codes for CASSPLSGQGFVAGAEAFF. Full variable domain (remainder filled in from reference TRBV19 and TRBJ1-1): DGGITQSPKYLFRKEGQNVTLSCEQNLNHDAMYWYRQDPGQGLRLIYYSQIVNDFQKGDIAEGYSVSREKKESFPLTVTSAQKNPTAFYLCASSPLSGQGFVAGAEAFFGQGTRLTVV.